This T cell receptor beta chain was sequenced in a study of cytomegalovirus exposure and HLA in healthy donors. Points from the study as a whole: In a later analysis, parvovirus B19, influenza, CMV and Epstein-Barr virus appeared linked to several top co-occurrence clusters. Trimming of TCR beta V- and J-genes showed a link, identified in a later analysis, to a missense DCLRE1C variant. Among immune exposure information, only CMV serostatus was available.

This clone has just a few counts. As yet, its antigen is unknown. PCR primers comprised 60 Vbeta and 13 Jbeta primers. Here immunoSEQ multiplex PCR was the method, and the copy in TCRdb shows in-frame clones only, minus some. The sample lists some 150,000 clones, more than 7.5% occurring once. V gave up 3 bases and J gave up 4 bases, with 12 bases separating them. The CDR3 has 14 residues. Germline values: CDR1 SGHTA, CDR2 FQGTGA. Sequenced: PBMCs. The TCR comes from a man between 50 and 59 years old in good health and CMV-seronegative. This chain uses TRBV7-3 with TRBJ2-5; possibly TRBD2 for D (5 bases). The CDR3 here is CASSLGTAGETQYF. CDR3 bases: TGTGCCAGCAGCTTGGGTACGGCGGGAGAGACCCAGTACTTC.